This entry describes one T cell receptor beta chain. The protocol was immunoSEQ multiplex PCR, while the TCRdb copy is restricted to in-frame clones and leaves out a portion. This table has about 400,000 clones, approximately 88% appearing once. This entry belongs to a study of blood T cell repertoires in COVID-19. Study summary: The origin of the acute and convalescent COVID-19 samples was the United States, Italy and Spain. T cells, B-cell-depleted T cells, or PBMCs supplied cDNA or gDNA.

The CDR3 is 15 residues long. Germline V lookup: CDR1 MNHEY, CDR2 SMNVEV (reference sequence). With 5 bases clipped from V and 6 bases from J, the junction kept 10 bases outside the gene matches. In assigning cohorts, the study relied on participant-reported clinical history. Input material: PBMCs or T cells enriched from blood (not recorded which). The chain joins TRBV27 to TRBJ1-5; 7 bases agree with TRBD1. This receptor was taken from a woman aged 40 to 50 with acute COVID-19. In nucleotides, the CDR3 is TGTGCCAGCAGTCAAAGTCGACAGGGTAGTCAGCCCCAGCATTTT. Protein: CASSQSRQGSQPQHF.